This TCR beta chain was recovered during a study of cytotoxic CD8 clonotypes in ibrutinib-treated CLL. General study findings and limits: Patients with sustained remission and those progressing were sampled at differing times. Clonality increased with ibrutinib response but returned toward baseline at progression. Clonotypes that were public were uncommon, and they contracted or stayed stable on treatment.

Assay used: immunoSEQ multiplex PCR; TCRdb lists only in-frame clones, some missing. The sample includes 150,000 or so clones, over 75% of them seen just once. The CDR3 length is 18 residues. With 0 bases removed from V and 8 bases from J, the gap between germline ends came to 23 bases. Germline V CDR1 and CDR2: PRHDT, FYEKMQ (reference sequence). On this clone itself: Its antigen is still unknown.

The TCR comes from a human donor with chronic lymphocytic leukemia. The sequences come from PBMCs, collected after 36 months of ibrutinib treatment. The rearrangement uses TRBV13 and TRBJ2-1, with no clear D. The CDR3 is CASSLGVRRVSYWYEQFF. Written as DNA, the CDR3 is TGTGCCAGCAGCTTAGGCGTAAGAAGGGTCTCATACTGGTATGAGCAGTTCTTC.